The 7 T cell receptor beta chains below were found in one sample sequenced in a study of blood T cell repertoires in COVID-19. The method was immunoSEQ multiplex PCR; TCRdb's version includes in-frame clones alone and lacks a portion of them. The sample has fewer than 25,000 clones, 80% to 90% seen once. Material for sequencing was peripheral blood. Every receptor here comes from a human donor with active COVID-19. The donor label of this sample is uncertain.

The chain is built from TRBV19 and TRBJ2-7; TRBD1 matches 10 bases. The CDR3 covers 15 residues. Trimming removed 5 bases from V and 4 bases from J; junction bases left unmatched: 8. CDR1 is LNHDA, CDR2 SQIVND, per germline (reference sequence). The CDR3 nucleotides are TGTGCCAGTAGTGAAGCGGACAGGGGGGCATACGAGCAGTACTTC. It specifies CASSEADRGAYEQYF.

This clone was picked up one time. The V call is TRBV11-2, the J call TRBJ2-1; maybe TRBD2 (6 bases). With 4 bases removed from V and 2 bases from J, the gap between germline ends came to 15 bases. The CDR3 is 16 amino acids. Looked up from germline, CDR1 is SGHAT and CDR2 is FQNNGV. This chain's CDR3 is CASSSVRGSAYNEQFF. The CDR3 DNA reads as TGTGCCAGCAGCTCCGTGCGGGGATCGGCCTACAATGAGCAGTTCTTC.

The chain combines TRBV6-5 with TRBJ2-1, with TRBD2 as a possible D gene (6 bases). The CDR3 runs 16 residues. Germline V gene lookup returns CDR1 MNHEY and CDR2 SVGAGI. Between the trimmed V and J ends, which lost 2 bases and 4 bases, there was a span of 15 bases. The CDR3: CASSYVPGGAYNEQFF. The CDR3 DNA reads as TGTGCCAGCAGTTACGTACCGGGCGGGGCGTACAATGAGCAGTTCTTC.

The chain has TRBV7-9 and TRBJ1-2; tentative D call: TRBD1 (6 bases). V was cut by 1 base and J by 7 bases, with 10 bases left in between. Germline V gives CDR1 SEHNR, CDR2 FQNEAQ (reference sequence). The CDR3 length is 13 residues. The DNA of the CDR3 is TGTGCCAGCAGCTTAGACAGGGTTGGTGGCTACACCTTC. Amino acids: CASSLDRVGGYTF.

This sequence joins TRBV18 and TRBJ1-2; 7 bases map to TRBD1. This CDR3 region has 16 residues. From germline, CDR1 is KGHSH and CDR2 LQKENI. V was clipped by 1 base and J by 8 bases; unmatched bases: 13. CDR3 DNA: TGTGCCAGCTCACCACTTCCCCGGGACAGTTTTGGCGGCTACACCTTC. Protein product: CASSPLPRDSFGGYTF.

The chain couples TRBV24-1 to TRBJ2-6, with 9 bases fitting TRBD1. Trimming took 2 bases from V and 0 from J; bases not matched to a gene: 4. Per the germline V gene, CDR1 is KGHDR and CDR2 is SFDVKD. CDR3 size: 18 residues. The CDR3 spells CATSDSRDRDSGANVLTF. For the CDR3, the DNA is TGTGCCACCAGTGATTCCCGGGACAGGGACTCTGGGGCCAACGTCCTGACTTTC.

To note about this clone: A read error may account for a junction end that differs from germline. The chain links TRBV7-7 to TRBJ1-4, with D perhaps TRBD1 (6 bases). The CDR3 has 15 amino acids. Germline V gene sequence: CDR1 SSHAT, CDR2 FNYEAQ (reference sequence). CDR3 bases: TGTGCTAGCAGCCAGGGGCCCCAAAAGGGCGAAAAACTGTTTTTT. Translated, it gives CASSQGPQKGEKLFF.